The rows below give T cell receptor beta chains drawn from one sample of a study of T cells in Graves' hyperthyroidism and ophthalmopathy. MiXCR was run by TCRdb on the multiplex PCR reads, yielding one entry per CDR3 protein. This sample yields about 530,000 distinct CDR3 sequences, of which 15% to 20% are seen a single time; roughly 18% belongs to the top ten. The sample comprised blood. All receptors derive from a woman under 30 with Graves' ophthalmopathy. Each CDR3 is given with its conserved first and last residue. The D gene is left open where the match is weak. Some rows have no size entry. The others give once, few or many, or a class for an expanded clone.

V: TRBV6-2/TRBV6-3; size: many; J: TRBJ2-1; D: -; CDR3: CASSYHLIKDSLPYNEQFF; DNA: TGTGCCAGCAGTTACCACCTAATAAAAGACTCCCTACCCTACAATGAGCAGTTCTTC
V: TRBV28; size: many; J: TRBJ1-1; D: -; CDR3: CASRDRENTEAFF; DNA: TGTGCCAGCAGAGACAGAGAGAACACTGAAGCTTTCTTT
V: TRBV7-9; size: many; J: TRBJ2-7; D: TRBD1; CDR3: CASSLEDRAYEQYF; DNA: TGCGCCAGCAGCTTGGAGGACAGGGCCTACGAGCAGTACTTC
V: TRBV7-2; size: many; J: TRBJ2-7; D: TRBD2; CDR3: CASSWTSGTYEQYF; DNA: TGTGCCAGCAGTTGGACTAGCGGGACCTACGAGCAGTACTTC
V: TRBV7-2; size: -; J: TRBJ2-3; D: -; CDR3: CASSPDYPTDTQYF; DNA: TGTGCCAGCAGCCCAGACTACCCCACAGATACGCAGTATTTT
V: TRBV30; size: many; J: TRBJ1-2; D: -; CDR3: CAWRKTTENYGYTF; DNA: TGTGCCTGGAGAAAAACGACAGAGAACTATGGCTACACCTTC
V: TRBV20-1; size: many; J: TRBJ2-3; D: -; CDR3: CSARDGQGITDTQYF; DNA: TGCAGTGCTAGAGACGGGCAGGGAATCACAGATACGCAGTATTTT
V: TRBV2; size: many; J: TRBJ2-6; D: -; CDR3: CASSESGANVLTF; DNA: TGTGCCAGCAGTGAATCTGGGGCCAACGTCCTGACTTTC
V: TRBV7-9; size: -; J: TRBJ1-4; D: -; CDR3: CASSPDQNLHEKLFF; DNA: TGTGCCAGCAGCCCCGATCAGAACTTACATGAAAAACTGTTTTTT
V: TRBV5-1; size: many; J: TRBJ2-7; D: -; CDR3: CASSRGDGSYEQYF; DNA: TGCGCCAGCAGCCGAGGGGACGGCTCCTACGAGCAGTACTTC
V: TRBV3-1; size: -; J: TRBJ2-1; D: TRBD2; CDR3: CASSQEGGGRDFPLDEQFF; DNA: TGTGCCAGCAGCCAAGAAGGTGGCGGGAGGGACTTCCCCTTGGATGAGCAGTTCTTC
V: TRBV19; size: few; J: TRBJ2-1; D: TRBD1; CDR3: CASSMDDRGINEQFF; DNA: TGTGCCAGTAGTATGGATGACAGGGGTATTAATGAGCAGTTCTTC
V: TRBV7-2; size: many; J: TRBJ1-5; D: -; CDR3: CASSLRTDSYSNQPQHF; DNA: TGTGCCAGCAGCTTGCGTACTGACAGTTATAGCAATCAGCCCCAGCATTTT
V: TRBV7-9; size: -; J: TRBJ1-4; D: -; CDR3: CASSFRDTTKLFF; DNA: TGTGCCAGCAGCTTTAGGGACACAACGAAACTGTTTTTT
V: TRBV12-3/TRBV12-4; size: many; J: TRBJ1-4; D: -; CDR3: CASSLGAANEKLFF; DNA: TGTGCCAGCAGTTTAGGGGCGGCTAATGAAAAACTGTTTTTT
V: TRBV29-1; size: -; J: TRBJ2-1; D: TRBD2; CDR3: CSGVGLAVDNEQFF; DNA: TGCAGCGGGGTAGGACTAGCGGTTGACAATGAGCAGTTCTTC
V: TRBV7-4; size: -; J: TRBJ2-1; D: -; CDR3: CASSVRSRRAYNEQFF; DNA: TGTGCCAGCAGCGTTAGGTCCCGACGAGCCTACAATGAGCAGTTCTTC
V: TRBV7-9; size: few; J: TRBJ1-4; D: -; CDR3: CASSPIEPEEKLFF; DNA: TGTGCCAGCAGCCCCATAGAGCCGGAGGAAAAACTGTTTTTT
V: TRBV7-9; size: -; J: TRBJ2-3; D: TRBD2; CDR3: CASSLGLAFDDTQYF; DNA: TGTGCCAGCAGCTTGGGACTAGCGTTCGACGATACGCAGTATTTT